The TCR beta chain described here comes from a study of blood T cell repertoires in COVID-19. Of note for this clone: Within the sample, other DNA sequences also encode this same CDR3.

The CDR3 is made up of 11 amino acids. J gave up 8 bases and V 6 bases, and 3 bases lay outside the gene matches. CDR1 SQVTM and CDR2 ANQGSEA come from the germline V gene. Under the authors' procedure: The assay estimated nucleated cells by amplifying reference gene primers. Assay: immunoSEQ multiplex PCR; the TCRdb copy retains only in-frame clones and omits some. The V and J calls and clone size are taken from that table; D and trimming were inferred from the DNA. The table includes roughly 340,000 clones, more than 70% detected once. Recruited during active infection, patients (from Seattle) were subsequently followed longitudinally.

The chain joins TRBV29-1 to TRBJ1-2; 10 nucleotides align to TRBD1. The receptor comes from a woman in her 70s with COVID-19, enrolled during active disease. The sample comprised peripheral blood. For the CDR3, the DNA is TGCAGCGTAGGGACAGGGGACGGCTACACCTTC. Amino acid sequence: CSVGTGDGYTF.